The present entry profiles one T cell receptor (beta chain) with its context. The V end lost 3 bases, the J end lost 7 bases, and 12 bases lay between the germline ends. CDR3 size: 14 residues. The germline gives CDR1 LGHDT, CDR2 YNNKEL (reference sequence). This sample was included in a study of blood T cell repertoires in COVID-19. As for the study in general: The cDNA or gDNA used as material had been derived from T cells, B-cell-depleted T cells, or PBMCs.

The protocol was immunoSEQ multiplex PCR, while the TCRdb copy is restricted to in-frame clones and leaves out a portion. Of tens of thousands of clones listed, about nine tenths were seen once; the top ten hold 13% to 15%. The chain uses TRBV3-1 (or the pseudogene TRBV3-2) and TRBJ1-4, with a weak D call TRBD1 (5 bases). The sequence came from a human donor with active COVID-19. The donor label of this sample is uncertain. Sample: peripheral blood. CDR3 coding DNA: TGTGCCAGCAGCCACGGACGGGGGGGTGAAAAACTGTTTTTT. Its translation is CASSHGRGGEKLFF.